This record concerns one T cell receptor (beta chain) sequence. Its antigen remains unidentified. This sample stems from a study of T cell clones after liver transplantation. The wider study: Subjects received no induction therapy and standard immunosuppression until randomization at 12-24 months post-transplant.

Produced via immunoSEQ multiplex PCR; TCRdb's table is partial and in-frame only. Among just over 80,000 clones listed, 82% were seen once. Study-wide findings and caveats: The donor-reactive repertoire was only partly measurable in a couple of subjects, lacking donor cells.

Trimming took off 1 base at V and 2 bases at J, with 10 bases between the two ends. This CDR3 is built from 15 residues. Germline lookup yields CDR1 LNHNV and CDR2 YYDKDF (reference sequence). The chain combines TRBV15 with TRBJ2-3; D may match TRBD1 or TRBD2 (5 bases each). The TCR comes from a human patient who received a liver transplant. Certain T cells may be donor cells from the graft. The sample here was CD4+ T cells from blood, taken 45 to 46 months after liver transplant. CDR3 sequence: CATSRVRGPTDTQYF. CDR3 nucleotides: TGTGCCACCAGCAGAGTTCGGGGCCCCACAGATACGCAGTATTTT.